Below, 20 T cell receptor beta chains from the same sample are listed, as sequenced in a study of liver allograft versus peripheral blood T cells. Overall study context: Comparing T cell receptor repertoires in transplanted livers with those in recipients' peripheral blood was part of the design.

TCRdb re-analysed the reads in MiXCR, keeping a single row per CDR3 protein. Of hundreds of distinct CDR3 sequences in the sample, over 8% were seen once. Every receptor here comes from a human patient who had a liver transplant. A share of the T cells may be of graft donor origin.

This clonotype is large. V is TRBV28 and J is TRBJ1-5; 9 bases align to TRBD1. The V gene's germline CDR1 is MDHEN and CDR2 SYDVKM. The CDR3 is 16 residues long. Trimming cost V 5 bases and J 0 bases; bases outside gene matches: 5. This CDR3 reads CASSGTGLYSNQPQHF. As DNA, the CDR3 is TGTGCCAGCAGTGGGACAGGGTTGTATAGCAATCAGCCCCAGCATTTT. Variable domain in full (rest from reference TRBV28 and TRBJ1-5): DVKVTQSSRYLVKRTGEKVFLECVQDMDHENMFWYRQDPGLGLRLIYFSYDVKMKEKGDIPEGYSVSREKKERFSLILESASTNQTSMYLCASSGTGLYSNQPQHFGDGTRLSIL.

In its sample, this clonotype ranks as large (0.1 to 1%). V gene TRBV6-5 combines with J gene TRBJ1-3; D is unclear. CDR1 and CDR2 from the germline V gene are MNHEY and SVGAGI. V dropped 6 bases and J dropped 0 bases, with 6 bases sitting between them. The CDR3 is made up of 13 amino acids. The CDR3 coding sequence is TGTGCCAGCAGGCTCCCCTCTGGAAACACCATATATTTT. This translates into CASRLPSGNTIYF.

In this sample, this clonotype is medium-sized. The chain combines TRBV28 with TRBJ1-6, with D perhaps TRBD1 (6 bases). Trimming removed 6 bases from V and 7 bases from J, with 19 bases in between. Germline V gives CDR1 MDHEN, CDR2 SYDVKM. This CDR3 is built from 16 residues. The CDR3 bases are TGTGCCAGCAGCATCTTCCCAGGGGCGGCGAATTCACCCCTCCACTTT. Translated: CASSIFPGAANSPLHF.

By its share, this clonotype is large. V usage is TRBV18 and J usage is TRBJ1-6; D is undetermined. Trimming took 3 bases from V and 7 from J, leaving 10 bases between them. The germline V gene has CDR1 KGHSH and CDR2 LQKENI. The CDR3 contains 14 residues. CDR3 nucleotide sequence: TGTGCCAGCTCACCCGGCGGAGGAAATTCACCCCTCCACTTT. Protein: CASSPGGGNSPLHF.

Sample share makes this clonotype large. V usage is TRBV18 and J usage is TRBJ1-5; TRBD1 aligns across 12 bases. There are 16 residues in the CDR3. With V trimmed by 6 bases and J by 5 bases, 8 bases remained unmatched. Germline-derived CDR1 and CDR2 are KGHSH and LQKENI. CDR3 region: CASSQAGTGGDQPQHF. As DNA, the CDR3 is TGTGCCAGCTCGCAAGCCGGGACAGGGGGCGATCAGCCCCAGCATTTT.

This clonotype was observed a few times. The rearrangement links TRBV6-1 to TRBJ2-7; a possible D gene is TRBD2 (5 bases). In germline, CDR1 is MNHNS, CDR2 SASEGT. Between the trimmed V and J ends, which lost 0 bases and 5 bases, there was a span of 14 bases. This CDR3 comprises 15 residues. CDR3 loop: CASSEARAARHEQYF. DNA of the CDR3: TGTGCCAGCAGTGAAGCAAGAGCGGCCCGGCACGAGCAGTACTTC.

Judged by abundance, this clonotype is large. Here the CDR3 DNA reads TGTGCCAGTAGTTCGGGATTACCCTACGAGCAGTACTTC. It is translated as CASSSGLPYEQYF. This chain uses TRBV19 with TRBJ2-7, with a possible D match to TRBD2 (5 bases). CDR1 LNHDA and CDR2 SQIVND come from the germline V gene (reference sequence). The CDR3 loop spans 13 amino acids. Trimming took off 5 bases at V and 2 bases at J, with 10 bases between the two ends.

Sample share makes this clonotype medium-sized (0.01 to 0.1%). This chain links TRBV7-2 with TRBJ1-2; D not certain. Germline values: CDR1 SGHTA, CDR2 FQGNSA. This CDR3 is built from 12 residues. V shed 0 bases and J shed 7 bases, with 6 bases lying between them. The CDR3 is CASSLAPGGYTF. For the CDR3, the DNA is TGTGCCAGCAGCTTAGCGCCGGGTGGCTACACCTTC.

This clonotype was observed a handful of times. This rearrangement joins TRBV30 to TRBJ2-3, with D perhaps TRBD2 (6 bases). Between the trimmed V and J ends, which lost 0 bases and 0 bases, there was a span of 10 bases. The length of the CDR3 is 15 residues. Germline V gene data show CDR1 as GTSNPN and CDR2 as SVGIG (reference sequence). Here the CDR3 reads CAWSVPGDSTDTQYF. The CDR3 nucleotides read TGTGCCTGGAGTGTTCCGGGGGATAGCACAGATACGCAGTATTTT. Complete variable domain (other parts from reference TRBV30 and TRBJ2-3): SQTIHQWPATLVQPVGSPLSLECTVEGTSNPNLYWYRQAAGRGLQLLFYSVGIGQISSEVPQNLSASRPQDRQFILSSKKLLLSDSGFYLCAWSVPGDSTDTQYFGPGTRLTVL.

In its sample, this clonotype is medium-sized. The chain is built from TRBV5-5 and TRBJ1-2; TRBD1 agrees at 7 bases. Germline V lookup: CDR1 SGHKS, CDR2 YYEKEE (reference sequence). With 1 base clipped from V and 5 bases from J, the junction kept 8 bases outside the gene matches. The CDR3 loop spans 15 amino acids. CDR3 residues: CASSLTSGTVYGYTF. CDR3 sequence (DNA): TGTGCCAGCAGCTTGACCTCCGGGACAGTATATGGCTACACCTTC.

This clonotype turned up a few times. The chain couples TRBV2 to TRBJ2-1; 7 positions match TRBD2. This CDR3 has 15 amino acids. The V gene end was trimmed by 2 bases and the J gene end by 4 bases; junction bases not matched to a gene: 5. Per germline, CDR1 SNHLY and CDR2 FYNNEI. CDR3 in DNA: TGTGCCAGCAGTGAATTGCGCGGGGGTTACAATGAGCAGTTCTTC. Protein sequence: CASSELRGGYNEQFF.

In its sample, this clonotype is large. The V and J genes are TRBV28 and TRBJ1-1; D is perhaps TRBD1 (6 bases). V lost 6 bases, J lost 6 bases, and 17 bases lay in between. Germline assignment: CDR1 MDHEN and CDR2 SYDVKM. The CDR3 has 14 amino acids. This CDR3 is CASSDPGEGSEAFF. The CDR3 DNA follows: TGTGCCAGCAGCGATCCAGGGGAAGGATCTGAAGCTTTCTTT.

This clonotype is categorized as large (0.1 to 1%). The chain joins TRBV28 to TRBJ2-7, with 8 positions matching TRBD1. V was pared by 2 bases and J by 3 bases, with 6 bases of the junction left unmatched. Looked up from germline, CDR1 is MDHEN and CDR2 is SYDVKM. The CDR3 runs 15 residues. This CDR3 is CASSLGGTGHYEQYF. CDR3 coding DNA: TGTGCCAGCAGTTTAGGTGGGACAGGACACTACGAGCAGTACTTC.

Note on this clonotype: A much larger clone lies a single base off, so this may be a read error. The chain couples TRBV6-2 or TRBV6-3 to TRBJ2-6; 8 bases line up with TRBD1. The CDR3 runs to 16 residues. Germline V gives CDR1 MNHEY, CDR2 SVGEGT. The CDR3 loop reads CASSNQGAGGVNVLTF. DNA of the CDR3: TGTGCCAGCAGTAATCAGGGGGCAGGTGGGGTCAACGTCCTGACTTTC.

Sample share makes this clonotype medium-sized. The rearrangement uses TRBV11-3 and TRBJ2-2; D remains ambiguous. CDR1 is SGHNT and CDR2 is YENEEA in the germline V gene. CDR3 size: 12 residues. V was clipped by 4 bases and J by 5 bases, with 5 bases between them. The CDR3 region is CASSSETGELFF. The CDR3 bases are TGTGCCAGCAGCTCGGAAACCGGGGAGCTGTTTTTT.

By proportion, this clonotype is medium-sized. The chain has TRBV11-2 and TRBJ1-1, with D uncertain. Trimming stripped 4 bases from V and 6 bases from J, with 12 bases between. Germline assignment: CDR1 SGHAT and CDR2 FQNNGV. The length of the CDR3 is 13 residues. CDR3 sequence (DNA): TGTGCCAGCAGCTCAACCGTTCCCTCTGAAGCTTTCTTT. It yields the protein CASSSTVPSEAFF.

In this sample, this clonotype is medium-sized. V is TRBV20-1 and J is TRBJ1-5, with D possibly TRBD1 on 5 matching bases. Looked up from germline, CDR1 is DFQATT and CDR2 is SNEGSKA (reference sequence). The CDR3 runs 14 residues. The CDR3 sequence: CSATGELGNQPQHF. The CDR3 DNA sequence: TGCAGCGCAACGGGGGAGTTGGGCAATCAGCCCCAGCATTTT.

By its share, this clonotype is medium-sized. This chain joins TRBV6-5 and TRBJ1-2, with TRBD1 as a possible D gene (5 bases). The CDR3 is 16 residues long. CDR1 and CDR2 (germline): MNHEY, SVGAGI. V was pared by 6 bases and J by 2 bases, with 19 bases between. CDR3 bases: TGTGCCAGCAGGCGAAAGCGGGACCCTGGGAACTATGGCTACACCTTC. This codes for CASRRKRDPGNYGYTF.

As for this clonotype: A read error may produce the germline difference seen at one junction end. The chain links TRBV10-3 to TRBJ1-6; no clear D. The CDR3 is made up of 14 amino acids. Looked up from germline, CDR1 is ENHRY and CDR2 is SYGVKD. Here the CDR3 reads CAIRATTYNSPLHF. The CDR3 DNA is TGTGCCATCAGGGCCACAACCTATAATTCACCTCTCCACTTT.

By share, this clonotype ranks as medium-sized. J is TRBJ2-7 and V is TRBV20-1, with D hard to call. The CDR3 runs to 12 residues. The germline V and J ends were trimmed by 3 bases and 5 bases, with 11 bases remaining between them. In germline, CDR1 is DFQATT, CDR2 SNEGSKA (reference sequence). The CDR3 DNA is TGCAGTGCTAGTTTAGTTGATGACGAGCAGTACTTC. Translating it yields CSASLVDDEQYF.